This T cell receptor (beta chain) emerged from a study of identical twins (dated by TCRdb to the mid-2010s). In terms of the full investigation: The study deep-sequenced TCR alpha and beta repertoires from monozygotic twins, unrelated adults of various ages and cord blood to test whether fetal clonotypes persist. To rule out contamination, the twin experiments were replicated at different times with different library preparation protocols.

Every donor was a healthy Caucasian. Three pairs of female monozygotic twins, all aged about 18 to 30 years, made up the twin cohort. Positive isolation kits from Invitrogen were used to isolate CD4+ and CD8+ T cell populations. Looking up the germline V gene yields CDR1 SGHVS and CDR2 FQNEAQ. Spanning cysteine to phenylalanine, the CDR3 consists of 17 amino acids. The sequence is cut down to CDR3 DNA, 51 bases in frame from base 1. V is trimmed back by 4 bases and J by 6 bases, and the junction contains 16 bases that no gene match accounts for. This clonotype was detected a few times. Its specific antigen is unknown. Base qualities are not provided; no much larger clone lies one nucleotide away. Library generation was performed with 5' RACE. Sequenced using an Illumina HiSeq 2000. A universal primer binding site was added through template switching, and the final cDNA carried a unique molecular identifier so that TCR cDNA molecules could be counted accurately. First-strand cDNA for TCR alpha and beta chains was synthesized from specific primers in the conserved constant-segment region. To control for contamination, every cDNA library carried two barcodes: a SMART-Mk sample barcode plus Illumina barcodes. TruSeq adapter sequences along with Illumina sample barcodes were introduced in two successive PCR steps. Sequencing of the TCR alpha and beta cDNA libraries was done on the Illumina HiSeq platform using custom primers. The authors' analysis ran thus. MiGEC processed the raw reads to extract unique molecular identifiers, while MiXCR was used to determine the CDR3 positions. Recombination models were inferred per individual with the repgenHMM and IGoR tools using an EM algorithm. Shared clonotype analysis was performed with the tcR package in R, normalizing sharing by the product of cloneset sizes. To study raw recombination without the effects of thymic and clonal selection, out-of-frame nonproductive sequences were analyzed. Through fastp at Q25 and MiXCR, TCRdb rebuilt clones from the public reads, retaining in-frame beta chains. Rows are combined by CDR3 protein, so each entry shows the most common genes and DNA. These V and J calls are TCRdb output, not the study's own analysis. Across this sample there are about 300,000 distinct CDR3 sequences, with around 12% seen only once. Of the sample, 7.2% falls within the top ten clones.

Results the study describes overall, beyond this receptor: Fewer insertions were carried by abundant cord blood beta clonotypes; a weaker similar trend was observed in young adult naive repertoires, while no such trend was observed in memory repertoires. Because the same donors could not be followed over many years, conclusions were based on cross-sectional statistical analysis. In beta out-of-frame sequences, excess twin sharing was weaker, because having fewer shared sequences lowered the signal-to-noise ratio. Compared with coincidental sharing between unrelated individuals, an excess of low generation-probability sequences was observed among out-of-frame TCR alpha sequences shared between twins. Invariant T cells such as MAIT and iNKT could partly confound zero-insertion analyses, though diverse VJ usage argued against this for most clonotypes. In monozygotic twins, recombination models systematically underestimated out-of-frame TCR alpha sharing, but the models matched the sharing seen between unrelated individuals.

The same specimen was also included in a second study, on yellow fever vaccine responses in identical twins. That second report states: The T cell response to vaccination in identical twins was reported by the authors to appear partly convergent and partly personalized. The study precisely tracked vaccine-responding T cell clones in identical twins.

The source material was CD8+ T cells sorted from blood. The chain is assembled from TRBV7-8 and TRBJ2-3; TRBD2 agrees with 7 junctional bases. This TCR derives from a woman aged 18-29 years in good health. The CDR3 here reads CASSSYPSGDSWDTQYF. The nucleotide sequence reads as follows: TGTGCCAGCAGCTCATATCCTAGCGGTGACAGTTGGGATACGCAGTATTTT.